The rows below give T cell receptor beta chains drawn from one sample of a study of T cell responses to AZD1222 COVID-19 vaccine. TCRdb's table, derived via immunoSEQ multiplex PCR, lists solely in-frame clones and lacks some. The sample carries around 170,000 clones, approximately 91% recorded once. This sample comprised peripheral blood, obtained on day 0 of AZD1222 vaccination. Receptors originate from an adult in good health. CDR3s leave out the opening cysteine and the closing phenylalanine or tryptophan. The D gene is left open where the match is weak.

.	TRBV27	TRBJ2-1	12	ASLSGGLYNEQF
TRBD2	TRBV7-8	TRBJ2-3	10	ASSRGVATQY
.	TRBV3-1/TRBV3-2	TRBJ2-7	12	ASSQDWGGRVPF
TRBD1	TRBV9	TRBJ1-2	12	ASSVSGGNYGYT
.	TRBV24-1	TRBJ2-7	14	ATSDSRRQVHREQY
.	TRBV13	TRBJ2-7	12	ASSPRDGTYEQY
.	TRBV27	TRBJ2-7	12	ASSLREDTYEQY
.	TRBV6-5	TRBJ1-1	13	ASSYPRGPNTEAF
.	TRBV29-1	TRBJ2-6	12	RAPGNSGANVLT
TRBD1	TRBV6-5	TRBJ1-2	13	ASSPRDRENYGYT
TRBD2	TRBV6-5	TRBJ2-5	13	ASRYSGSVGETQY
.	TRBV19	TRBJ1-2	11	ASSPTTGYGYT
.	TRBV4-1	TRBJ2-2	13	ASSQERGPTGELF
.	TRBV28	TRBJ1-5	10	ASSSTGTNEH
.	TRBV5-4	TRBJ2-7	12	ASSLDLAIREQY
.	TRBV25-1	TRBJ1-2	10	ASSETVYGYT
.	TRBV15	TRBJ2-1	15	ATSRSGRRRDGNEQF
.	TRBV6-4	TRBJ2-6	12	ASSYGSGANVLT
TRBD1	TRBV7-2	TRBJ2-7	15	ASAAHRPGQRVYEQY
.	TRBV7-2	TRBJ1-2	15	ASSFTGGGRDNYGYT
TRBD2	TRBV11-3	TRBJ2-1	13	ASSLQREGRHEQF
.	TRBV20-1	TRBJ1-5	12	SASLPGGNQPQH
TRBD1	TRBV11-2	TRBJ2-2	16	ASSLLGTGSGSPGELF
TRBD1	TRBV6-5	TRBJ1-2	13	ASSLGQGSSYGYT
.	TRBV5-6	TRBJ2-7	13	ASSPLTRNPGEQY
.	TRBV5-1	TRBJ1-2	11	ASSLGGPYGYT
.	TRBV7-2	TRBJ1-2	11	ASSLQAYYGYT
TRBD2	TRBV3-1/TRBV3-2	TRBJ2-2	16	ASSPGLAGARNTGELF
.	TRBV4-1	TRBJ2-7	13	ASSQVKGGTYEQY
.	TRBV2	TRBJ2-7	10	ASSESGTRLY
.	TRBV7-8	TRBJ2-7	14	ASSPGGARISYEQY